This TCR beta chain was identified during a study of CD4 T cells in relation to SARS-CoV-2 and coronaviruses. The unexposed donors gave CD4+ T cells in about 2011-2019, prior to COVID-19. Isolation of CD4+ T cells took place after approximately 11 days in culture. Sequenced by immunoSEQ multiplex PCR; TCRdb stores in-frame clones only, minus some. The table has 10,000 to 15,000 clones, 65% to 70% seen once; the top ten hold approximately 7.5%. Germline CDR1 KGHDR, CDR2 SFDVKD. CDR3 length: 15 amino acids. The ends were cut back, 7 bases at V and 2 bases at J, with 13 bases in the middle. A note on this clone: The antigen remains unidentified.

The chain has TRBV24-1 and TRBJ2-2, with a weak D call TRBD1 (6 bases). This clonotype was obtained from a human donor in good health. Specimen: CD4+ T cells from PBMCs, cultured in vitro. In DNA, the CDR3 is TGTGCCACCAGCCAGCAGGGGATTAACACCGGGGAGCTGTTTTTT. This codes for CATSQQGINTGELFF.